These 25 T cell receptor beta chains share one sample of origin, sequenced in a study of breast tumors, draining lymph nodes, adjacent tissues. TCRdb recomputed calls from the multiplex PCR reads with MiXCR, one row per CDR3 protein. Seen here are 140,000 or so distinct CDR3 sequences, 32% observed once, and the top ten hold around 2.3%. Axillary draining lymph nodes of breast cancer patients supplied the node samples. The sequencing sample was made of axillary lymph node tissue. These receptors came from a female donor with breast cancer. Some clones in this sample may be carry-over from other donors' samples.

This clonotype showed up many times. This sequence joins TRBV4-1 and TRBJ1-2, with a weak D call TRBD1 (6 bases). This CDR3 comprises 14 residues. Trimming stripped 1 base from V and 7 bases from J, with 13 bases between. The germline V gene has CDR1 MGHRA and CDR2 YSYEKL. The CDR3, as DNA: TGCGCCAGCAGCCAAGCCCCGGGGGCTTCTGGCTACACCTTC. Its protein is CASSQAPGASGYTF.

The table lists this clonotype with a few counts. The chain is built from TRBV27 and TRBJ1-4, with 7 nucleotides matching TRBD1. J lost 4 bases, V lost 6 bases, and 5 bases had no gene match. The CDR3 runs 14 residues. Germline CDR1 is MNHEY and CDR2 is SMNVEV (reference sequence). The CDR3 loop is CASSRQGLNEKLFF. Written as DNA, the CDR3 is TGTGCCAGCAGCCGACAGGGCCTTAATGAAAAACTGTTTTTT.

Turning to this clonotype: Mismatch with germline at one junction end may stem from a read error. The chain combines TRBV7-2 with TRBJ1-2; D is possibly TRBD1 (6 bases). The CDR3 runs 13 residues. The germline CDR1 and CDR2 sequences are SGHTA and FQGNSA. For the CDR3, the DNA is TGCGCCAGCAGCCCCCGGACAGACTATGGCTTCACCTTC. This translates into CASSPRTDYGFTF.

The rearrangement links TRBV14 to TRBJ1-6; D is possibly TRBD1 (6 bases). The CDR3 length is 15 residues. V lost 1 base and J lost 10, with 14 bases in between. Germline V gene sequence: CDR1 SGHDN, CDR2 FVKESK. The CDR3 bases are TGTGCCAGCAGCCAAGGGGGGGGCTCTGGCTCACCCCTCCACTTT. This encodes CASSQGGGSGSPLHF.

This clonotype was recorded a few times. The CDR3 loop reads CASSLFPGAENTEAFF. In DNA, the CDR3 is TGTGCCAGCAGCTTATTTCCGGGGGCGGAAAACACTGAAGCTTTCTTT. The chain has TRBV7-2 and TRBJ1-1; TRBD1 might be the D (6 bases). With 2 bases removed from V and 2 bases from J, the gap between germline ends came to 15 bases. CDR1 is SGHTA, CDR2 FQGNSA, per germline. The CDR3 extends over 16 amino acids.

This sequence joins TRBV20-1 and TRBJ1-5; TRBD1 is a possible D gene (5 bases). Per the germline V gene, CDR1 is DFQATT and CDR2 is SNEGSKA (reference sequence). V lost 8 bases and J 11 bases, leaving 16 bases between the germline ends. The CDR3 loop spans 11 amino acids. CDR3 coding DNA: TGCAGTCCAGGGTACCAAGAGACCCAGCATTTT. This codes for CSPGYQETQHF.

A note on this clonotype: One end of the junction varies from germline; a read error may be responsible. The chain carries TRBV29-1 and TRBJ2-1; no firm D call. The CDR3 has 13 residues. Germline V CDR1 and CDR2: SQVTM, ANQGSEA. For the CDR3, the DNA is TGCAGCGTTTGTTCTTCACTGTCGGGTGAGCTGTTCTTC. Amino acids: CSVCSSLSGELFF.

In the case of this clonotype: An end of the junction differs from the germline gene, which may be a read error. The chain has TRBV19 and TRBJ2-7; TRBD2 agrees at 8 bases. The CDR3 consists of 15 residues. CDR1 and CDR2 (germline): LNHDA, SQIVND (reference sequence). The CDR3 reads CASSIQAGGRHEQCF. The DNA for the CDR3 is TGTGCCAGTAGTATACAGGCGGGGGGCCGGCACGAGCAGTGCTTC.

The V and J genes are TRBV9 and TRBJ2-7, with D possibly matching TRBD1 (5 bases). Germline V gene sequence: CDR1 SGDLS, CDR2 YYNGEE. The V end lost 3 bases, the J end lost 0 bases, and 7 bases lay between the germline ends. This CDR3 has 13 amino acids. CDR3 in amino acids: CASSDRSSYEQYF. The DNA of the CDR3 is TGTGCCAGCAGCGACAGGAGCTCCTACGAGCAGTACTTC. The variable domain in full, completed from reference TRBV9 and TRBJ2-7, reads DSGVTQTPKHLITATGQRVTLRCSPRSGDLSVYWYQQSLDQGLQFLIQYYNGEERAKGNILERFSAQQFPDLHSELNLSSLELGDSALYFCASSDRSSYEQYFGPGTRLTVT.

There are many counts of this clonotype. CDR3 amino acids: CASSLRQGRFTGELFF. In DNA, the CDR3 is TGTGCCAGCAGCTTGCGACAGGGGAGATTTACCGGGGAGCTGTTTTTT. This chain uses TRBV11-2 with TRBJ2-2; TRBD1 matches at 8 bases. Germline loops: CDR1 SGHAT, CDR2 FQNNGV. The CDR3 loop spans 16 amino acids. With V trimmed by 3 bases and J by 5 bases, 8 bases remained unmatched. Based on the CDR3 plus reference TRBV11-2 and TRBJ2-2, the full variable domain is EAGVAQSPRYKIIEKRQSVAFWCNPISGHATLYWYQQILGQGPKLLIQFQNNGVVDDSQLPKDRFSAERLKGVDSTLKIQPAKLEDSAVYLCASSLRQGRFTGELFFGEGSRLTVL.

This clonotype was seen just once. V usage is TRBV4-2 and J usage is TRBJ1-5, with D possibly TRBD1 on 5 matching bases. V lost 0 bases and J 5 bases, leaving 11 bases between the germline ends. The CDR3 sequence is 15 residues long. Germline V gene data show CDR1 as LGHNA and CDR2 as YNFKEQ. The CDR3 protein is CASSQERRGDQPQHF. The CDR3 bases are TGTGCCAGCAGCCAAGAAAGGAGGGGAGATCAGCCCCAGCATTTT.

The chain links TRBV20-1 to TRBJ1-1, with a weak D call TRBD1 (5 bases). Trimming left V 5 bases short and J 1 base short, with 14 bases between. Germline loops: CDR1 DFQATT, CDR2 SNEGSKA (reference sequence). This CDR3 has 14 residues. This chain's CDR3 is CSAFRQTTNTEAFF. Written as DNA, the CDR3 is TGCAGTGCTTTTCGACAGACGACGAACACTGAAGCTTTCTTT.

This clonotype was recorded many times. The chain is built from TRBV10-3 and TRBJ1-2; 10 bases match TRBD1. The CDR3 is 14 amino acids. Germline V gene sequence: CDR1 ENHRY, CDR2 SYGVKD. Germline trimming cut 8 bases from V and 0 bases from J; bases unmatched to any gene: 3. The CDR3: CAIAGTGANYGYTF. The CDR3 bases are TGTGCCATCGCCGGGACAGGGGCTAACTATGGCTACACCTTC.

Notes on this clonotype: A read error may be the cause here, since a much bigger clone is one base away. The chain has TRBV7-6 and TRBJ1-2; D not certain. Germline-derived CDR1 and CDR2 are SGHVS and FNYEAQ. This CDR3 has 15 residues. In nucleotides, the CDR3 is TGTGCCAGCGGCTTAACAAAGAAGGGCCCCTATGGCTACCCCTTC. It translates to CASGLTKKGPYGYPF.

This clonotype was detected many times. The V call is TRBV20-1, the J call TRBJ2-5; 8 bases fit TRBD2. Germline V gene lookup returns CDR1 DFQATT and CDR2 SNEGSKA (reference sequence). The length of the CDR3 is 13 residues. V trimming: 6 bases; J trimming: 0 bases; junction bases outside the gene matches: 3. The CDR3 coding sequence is TGCAGTGCCCTTAGCGGGGACCAAGAGACCCAGTACTTC. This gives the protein CSALSGDQETQYF.

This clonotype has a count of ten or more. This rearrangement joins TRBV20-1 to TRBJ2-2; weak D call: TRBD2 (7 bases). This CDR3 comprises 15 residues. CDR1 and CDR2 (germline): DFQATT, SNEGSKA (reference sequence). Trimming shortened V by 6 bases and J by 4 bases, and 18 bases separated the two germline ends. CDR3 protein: CSAKEGGRLTGELFF. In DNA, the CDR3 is TGCAGTGCAAAAGAGGGGGGGCGTCTCACCGGGGAGCTGTTTTTT.

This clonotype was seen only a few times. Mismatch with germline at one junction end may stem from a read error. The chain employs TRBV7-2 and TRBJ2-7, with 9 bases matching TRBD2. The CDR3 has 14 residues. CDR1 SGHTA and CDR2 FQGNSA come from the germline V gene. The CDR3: CASSPTSGSYEQYF. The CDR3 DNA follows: TGTGCCAGCAGCCCGACTAGCGGCTCCTATGAGCAGTACTTC. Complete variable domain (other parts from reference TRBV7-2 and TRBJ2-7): GAGVSQSPSNKVTEKGKDVELRCDPISGHTALYWYRQSLGQGLEFLIYFQGNSAPDKSGLPSDRFSAERTGGSVSTLTIQRTQQEDSAVYLCASSPTSGSYEQYFGPGTRLTVT.

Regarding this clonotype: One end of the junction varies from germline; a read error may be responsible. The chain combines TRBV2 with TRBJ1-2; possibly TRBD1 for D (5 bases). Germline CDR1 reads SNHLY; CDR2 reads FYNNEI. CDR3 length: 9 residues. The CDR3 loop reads CASSPGHPF. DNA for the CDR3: TGTGCCAGTAGCCCTGGACATCCCTTC.

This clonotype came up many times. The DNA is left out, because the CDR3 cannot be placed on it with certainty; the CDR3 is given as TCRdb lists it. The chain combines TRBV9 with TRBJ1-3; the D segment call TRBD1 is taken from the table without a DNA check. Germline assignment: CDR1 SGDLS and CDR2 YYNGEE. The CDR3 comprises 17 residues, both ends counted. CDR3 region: CASSVGQGANTGNTVYF.

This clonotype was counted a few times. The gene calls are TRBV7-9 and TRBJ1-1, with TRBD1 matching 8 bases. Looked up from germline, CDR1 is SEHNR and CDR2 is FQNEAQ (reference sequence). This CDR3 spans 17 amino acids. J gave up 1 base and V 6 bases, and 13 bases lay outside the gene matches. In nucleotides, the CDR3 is TGTGCCAGCAGGGGGTCATTGACAGGGGTGAGGAACACTGAAGCTTTCTTT. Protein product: CASRGSLTGVRNTEAFF.

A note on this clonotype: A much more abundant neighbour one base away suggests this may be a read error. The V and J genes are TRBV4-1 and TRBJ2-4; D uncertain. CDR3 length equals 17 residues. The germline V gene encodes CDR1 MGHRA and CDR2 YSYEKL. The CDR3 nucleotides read TGCGCCGGCAGCCACTCAGACACAACCGTAGCCAAAAACATTCAGTACTTC. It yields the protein CAGSHSDTTVAKNIQYF.

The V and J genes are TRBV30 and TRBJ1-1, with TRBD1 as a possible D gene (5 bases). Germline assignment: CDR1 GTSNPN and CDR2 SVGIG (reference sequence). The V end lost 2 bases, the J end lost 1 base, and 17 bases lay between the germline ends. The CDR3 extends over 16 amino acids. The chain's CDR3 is CAWSTGPGFGNTEAFF. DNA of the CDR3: TGTGCCTGGAGTACGGGACCGGGGTTCGGGAACACTGAAGCTTTCTTT.

The CDR3 here is CASSLGLAATDTQYF. The CDR3 DNA reads as TGTGCCAGCAGCTTGGGACTAGCGGCCACAGATACGCAGTATTTT. This rearrangement joins TRBV5-4 to TRBJ2-3; 9 nucleotides agree with TRBD2. Germline lookup yields CDR1 SGHNT and CDR2 YYREEE (reference sequence). V was clipped by 0 bases and J by 2 bases; unmatched bases: 1. This CDR3 has 15 amino acids. Together with reference TRBV5-4 and TRBJ2-3, the CDR3 gives the full variable domain: ETGVTQSPTHLIKTRGQQVTLRCSSQSGHNTVSWYQQALGQGPQFIFQYYREEENGRGNFPPRFSGLQFPNYSSELNVNALELDDSALYLCASSLGLAATDTQYFGPGTRLTVL.

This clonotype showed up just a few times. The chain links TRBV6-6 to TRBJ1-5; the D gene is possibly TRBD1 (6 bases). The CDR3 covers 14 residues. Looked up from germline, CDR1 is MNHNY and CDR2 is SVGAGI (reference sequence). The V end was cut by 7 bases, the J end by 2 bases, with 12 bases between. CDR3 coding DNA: TGTGCCAGCATTCCCGCAGGGGGCAATCAGCCCCAGCATTTT. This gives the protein CASIPAGGNQPQHF.

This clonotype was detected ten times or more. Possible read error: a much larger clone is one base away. The CDR3 DNA sequence: TGTGCTAGCAGCTTTAGACAGGACTACCAAGAGACCCAGCACTTC. Amino acids: CASSFRQDYQETQHF. The chain couples TRBV7-7 to TRBJ2-5; D is perhaps TRBD1 or TRBD2 (6 bases each). Germline CDR1 and CDR2: SSHAT and FNYEAQ (reference sequence). The CDR3 is 15 amino acids.